These T cell receptor beta chains were read from a single sample in a study of T-cell reconstitution after alpha-beta-depleted transplantation in children. TCRdb recomputed calls from the PCR reads with MiXCR, one row per CDR3 protein. Seen here are approximately 980,000 distinct CDR3 sequences, roughly 29% observed once, and the top ten hold 25% to 35%. Sequenced here: PBMCs, mostly from graft donor cells, sampled 360 days after TCRalphabeta/CD19-depleted stem cell transplant. Source of these receptors: a boy younger than two who had a stem cell transplant for SCID, so the T cells may come from the graft donor. Each CDR3 is given with its conserved first and last residue. Each record gives: J gene, V gene, CDR3 protein.

J gene: TRBJ2-5; V gene: TRBV9; CDR3 protein: CASSPRTGAIETQYF
J gene: TRBJ2-1; V gene: TRBV14; CDR3 protein: CANPSPRGDEQFF
J gene: TRBJ2-7; V gene: TRBV7-9; CDR3 protein: CASRMNGTEYF
J gene: TRBJ2-7; V gene: TRBV12-3/TRBV12-4; CDR3 protein: CASSLGETGRYF
J gene: TRBJ2-7; V gene: TRBV28; CDR3 protein: CASSLWDSVTYEQYF
J gene: TRBJ2-7; V gene: TRBV9; CDR3 protein: CASSVEGGSYEQYF
J gene: TRBJ2-3; V gene: TRBV6-1; CDR3 protein: CASSRTQLTISTDTQYF
J gene: TRBJ2-5; V gene: TRBV18; CDR3 protein: CASSPRSRMVQETQYF
J gene: TRBJ2-7; V gene: TRBV5-1; CDR3 protein: CASSREVGVYEQYF
J gene: TRBJ2-7; V gene: TRBV15; CDR3 protein: CATSPTGLHDEQYF
J gene: TRBJ2-5; V gene: TRBV15; CDR3 protein: CATSSWPGETQYF
J gene: TRBJ1-2; V gene: TRBV5-1; CDR3 protein: CASSSATEGGGYTF
J gene: TRBJ2-7; V gene: TRBV12-3/TRBV12-4; CDR3 protein: CASSPQGRISTYEQYF
J gene: TRBJ2-3; V gene: TRBV24-1; CDR3 protein: CATSDSPGGGTDTQYF
J gene: TRBJ2-1; V gene: TRBV5-1; CDR3 protein: CASSSLPTYNEQFF
J gene: TRBJ2-3; V gene: TRBV7-3; CDR3 protein: CASSARDRAADTQYF
J gene: TRBJ2-1; V gene: TRBV12-3/TRBV12-4; CDR3 protein: CASSRPGQDLNEQFF
J gene: TRBJ1-2; V gene: TRBV2; CDR3 protein: CASSDRGPGNGYTF
J gene: TRBJ2-7; V gene: TRBV10-3; CDR3 protein: CAISDSGYEQYF
J gene: TRBJ2-1; V gene: TRBV5-1; CDR3 protein: CASSFIGTAAYNEQFF
J gene: TRBJ2-5; V gene: TRBV6-2/TRBV6-3; CDR3 protein: CASHLGPNQETQYF
J gene: TRBJ2-2; V gene: TRBV5-1; CDR3 protein: CASASATGELFF
J gene: TRBJ1-1; V gene: TRBV11-2; CDR3 protein: CASSLTAGAANTEAFF
J gene: TRBJ2-7; V gene: TRBV6-5; CDR3 protein: CASSYSGGRIYEQYF
J gene: TRBJ2-7; V gene: TRBV13; CDR3 protein: CASSIQGDRSSYEQYF
J gene: TRBJ2-1; V gene: TRBV5-1; CDR3 protein: CVSSSGGVKNEQFF
J gene: TRBJ1-1; V gene: TRBV18; CDR3 protein: CASSPIRTGPYLQAFF
J gene: TRBJ2-1; V gene: TRBV4-1; CDR3 protein: CASSQEGHSSYNEQFF
J gene: TRBJ2-3; V gene: TRBV4-3; CDR3 protein: CASSQGVFPAGSTDTQYF
J gene: TRBJ1-5; V gene: TRBV12-3/TRBV12-4; CDR3 protein: CASSVIWNQPQHF
J gene: TRBJ2-2; V gene: TRBV4-1; CDR3 protein: CASSQDLGVRAGELFF
J gene: TRBJ2-1; V gene: TRBV29-1; CDR3 protein: CSVEKWDRASEQFF
J gene: TRBJ1-2; V gene: TRBV5-1; CDR3 protein: CASSLGILNYGYTF
J gene: TRBJ2-3; V gene: TRBV2; CDR3 protein: CASSEAPIAPDTQYF
J gene: TRBJ2-2; V gene: TRBV4-1; CDR3 protein: CASSQVSGTKGAGAGELFF
J gene: TRBJ2-2; V gene: TRBV10-3; CDR3 protein: CAIRGGGRTGELFF
J gene: TRBJ2-1; V gene: TRBV20-1; CDR3 protein: CSAREAGDGEQFF
J gene: TRBJ2-7; V gene: TRBV11-2; CDR3 protein: CASSLAIREHGQYF
J gene: TRBJ2-7; V gene: TRBV4-2; CDR3 protein: CASSRHRGSHPYEQYF
J gene: TRBJ2-5; V gene: TRBV20-1; CDR3 protein: CSARVSAKAQETQYF
J gene: TRBJ2-5; V gene: TRBV6-1; CDR3 protein: CASSAGDSRRGTQYF
J gene: TRBJ1-2; V gene: TRBV18; CDR3 protein: CASSPRSGYGYTF
J gene: TRBJ2-1; V gene: TRBV7-9; CDR3 protein: CASSHRAGDEQFF
J gene: TRBJ2-1; V gene: TRBV5-1; CDR3 protein: CASSYTSGSSYNEQFF
J gene: TRBJ1-1; V gene: TRBV7-9; CDR3 protein: CASSTFDSPNTEAFF
J gene: TRBJ1-6; V gene: TRBV6-5; CDR3 protein: CASSYGQGNSPLHF
J gene: TRBJ2-7; V gene: TRBV10-3; CDR3 protein: CAIRKDRALVEQYF
J gene: TRBJ2-1; V gene: TRBV14; CDR3 protein: CASSQDRTSGGTGEQFF
J gene: TRBJ1-3; V gene: TRBV4-1; CDR3 protein: CASSQRQGDRNTIYF
J gene: TRBJ2-1; V gene: TRBV9; CDR3 protein: CASSGRDAFRFF
J gene: TRBJ2-1; V gene: TRBV11-1; CDR3 protein: CASSSGLAGGSTYNEQFF
J gene: TRBJ1-6; V gene: TRBV28; CDR3 protein: CASSWGAEGSPLHF
J gene: TRBJ2-4; V gene: TRBV29-1; CDR3 protein: CSVPKDPVIREDIQYF
J gene: TRBJ2-5; V gene: TRBV20-1; CDR3 protein: CSAITERETQYF
J gene: TRBJ1-1; V gene: TRBV20-1; CDR3 protein: CSARDPRRGYMNTEAFF
J gene: TRBJ2-1; V gene: TRBV4-3; CDR3 protein: CASSQVVAPYNEQFF
J gene: TRBJ2-1; V gene: TRBV15; CDR3 protein: CATSKRLAGGNNEQFF
J gene: TRBJ2-7; V gene: TRBV5-1; CDR3 protein: CASTRDGAYEQYF
J gene: TRBJ1-1; V gene: TRBV20-1; CDR3 protein: CSARDTGRNTEAFF
J gene: TRBJ1-1; V gene: TRBV6-1; CDR3 protein: CASSRRVSGGERPEAFF